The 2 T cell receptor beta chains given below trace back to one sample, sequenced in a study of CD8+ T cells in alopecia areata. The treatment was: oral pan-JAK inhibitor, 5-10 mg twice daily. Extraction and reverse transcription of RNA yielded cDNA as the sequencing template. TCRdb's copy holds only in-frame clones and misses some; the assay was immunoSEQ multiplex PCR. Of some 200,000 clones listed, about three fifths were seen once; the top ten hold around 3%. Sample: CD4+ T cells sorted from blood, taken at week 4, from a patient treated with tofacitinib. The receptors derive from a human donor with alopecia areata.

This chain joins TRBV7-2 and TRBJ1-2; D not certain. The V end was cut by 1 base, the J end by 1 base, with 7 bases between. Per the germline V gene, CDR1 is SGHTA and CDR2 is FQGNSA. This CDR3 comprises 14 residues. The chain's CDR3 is CASSLGSNNYGYTF. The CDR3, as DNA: TGTGCCAGCAGCTTAGGGTCCAATAACTATGGCTACACCTTC.

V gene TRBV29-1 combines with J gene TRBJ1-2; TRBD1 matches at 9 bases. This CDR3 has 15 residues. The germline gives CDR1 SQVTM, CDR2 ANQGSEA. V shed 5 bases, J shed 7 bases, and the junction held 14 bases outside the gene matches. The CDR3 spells CSVLADRGGGSGYTF. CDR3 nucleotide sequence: TGCAGCGTTTTAGCGGACAGGGGCGGAGGAAGTGGCTACACCTTC.